Listed below are T cell receptor beta chains from one sample, sequenced in a study of response to subunit inactivated influenza vaccine. One entry per CDR3 protein results from TCRdb running MiXCR on the RT-PCR reads. The data show over 150,000 distinct CDR3 sequences, roughly 10% seen once. The source was CD8+ T cells sorted from PBMCs, collected roughly 24 months after vaccination. These receptors all come from a man aged 50-75 years who received an inactivated influenza vaccine. The CDR3 runs from the conserved cysteine through the conserved F or W. D genes are given only for firm matches. Clone size is stated in some rows and not others, as once, few, many or a class when expanded.

TRBV7-9	TRBD2	TRBJ2-7	few	TGTGCCAGCAGCAGCGGGATCTACGAGCAGTACTTC	CASSSGIYEQYF
TRBV18	TRBD1	TRBJ2-3	few	TGTGCCAGCTCATCCGGGACAGGAATTACAGATACGCAGTATTTT	CASSSGTGITDTQYF
TRBV4-3	-	TRBJ1-6	-	TGCGCCAGCAGCCAAGCACAGATGGGTAATTCACCCCTCCACTTT	CASSQAQMGNSPLHF
TRBV20-1	-	TRBJ2-7	many	TGCAGTGCGAAGGACTACTACGAGCAGTACTTC	CSAKDYYEQYF
TRBV7-9	-	TRBJ2-7	many	TGTGCCAGCAGCTCAAGCTCCTACGAGCAGTACTTC	CASSSSSYEQYF
TRBV15	TRBD1	TRBJ1-1	-	TGTGCCACCAGTAGTCGGGACAGCTTGAACACTGAAGCTTTCTTT	CATSSRDSLNTEAFF
TRBV6-2/TRBV6-3	-	TRBJ2-7	many	TGTGCCAGCAGTTACACGCGGGAAGAGGCTTACGAGCAGTACTTC	CASSYTREEAYEQYF
TRBV5-1	TRBD2	TRBJ2-1	many	TGCGCCAGCAGCCATCAACCGGGACTATCGGCCTACAATGAGCAGTTCTTC	CASSHQPGLSAYNEQFF
TRBV29-1	-	TRBJ1-2	-	TGCAGCGTTGTACGGGGCCTCCGGGGCTACACCTTC	CSVVRGLRGYTF
TRBV4-1	-	TRBJ2-3	-	TGCGCCAGCAGCCAAGAATGGGCAGGGGGCACAGATACGCAGTATTTT	CASSQEWAGGTDTQYF
TRBV6-5	-	TRBJ2-7	-	TGTGCCAGCAGTTATTCGACTGGACAGAGTTACGAGCAGTACTTC	CASSYSTGQSYEQYF
TRBV20-1	-	TRBJ2-5	few	TGCAGTGCTAGAGATACCCGCGGGACTTATATGGAGACCCAGTACTTC	CSARDTRGTYMETQYF
TRBV4-1	-	TRBJ2-2	many	TGCGCCAGCAGCCGTTGGCAGGAGAGGGGAGCCGGGGAGCTGTTTTTT	CASSRWQERGAGELFF
TRBV18	TRBD1	TRBJ2-7	many	TGTGCCAGCTCCCCGGGACAGGGGCCCTACGAGCAGTACTTC	CASSPGQGPYEQYF
TRBV12-3/TRBV12-4	-	TRBJ2-2	many	TGTGCCAGCAGCCCCCGACAGGAGACCGGGGAGCTGTTTTTT	CASSPRQETGELFF
TRBV29-1	-	TRBJ2-2	-	TGCAGCGGTGAAAAGCGAGACCTGCCCGGGGAGCTGTTTTTT	CSGEKRDLPGELFF
TRBV10-3	TRBD2	TRBJ2-5	-	TGTGCCACCAAACCTCTTCCGGGACTAGCGGGGGGTCAAGAGACCCAGTACTTC	CATKPLPGLAGGQETQYF
TRBV12-3/TRBV12-4	TRBD2	TRBJ2-1	few	TGTGCCAGCAGTTCGGCTAGCGGGAGATGGGATGAGCAGTTCTTC	CASSSASGRWDEQFF
TRBV6-1	-	TRBJ2-5	few	TGTGCCAGCAGCCTGTGGAGGGAACCCCAAGAGACCCAGTACTTC	CASSLWREPQETQYF
TRBV6-5	TRBD1	TRBJ1-1	few	TGTGCCAGCAGTTACTCCGAGGGGGACAGGTCTGAAGCTTTCTTT	CASSYSEGDRSEAFF
TRBV5-8	-	TRBJ1-6	-	TGTGCCAGCAGCCCCGGCCTCTCCTATAATTCACCCCTCCACTTT	CASSPGLSYNSPLHF
TRBV7-9	TRBD1	TRBJ1-1	-	TGTGCCAGCAGCCCCGGGACAGGGGAGAACACTGAAGCTTTCTTT	CASSPGTGENTEAFF
TRBV6-2/TRBV6-3	-	TRBJ1-2	few	TGTGCCAGCAGTTTTTCTCCCGGAATACGGGACTATGGCTACACCTTC	CASSFSPGIRDYGYTF
TRBV6-5	-	TRBJ1-1	-	TGTGCCAGCAGTTATCCCGGCCGAGCTTTCTTT	CASSYPGRAFF
TRBV7-2	-	TRBJ2-5	many	TGTGCCAGCAGCTTAGCGCTTTACAGACAAGAGACCCAGTACTTC	CASSLALYRQETQYF
TRBV4-1	TRBD2	TRBJ2-1	few	TGCGCCAGCCGAAAAAGCCTAGCGGAAGAGCAGTTCTTC	CASRKSLAEEQFF
TRBV5-1	-	TRBJ2-2	-	TGCGCCAGCAGCTTGGCCGGAACTAGCAGGGACACCGGGGAGCTGTTTTTT	CASSLAGTSRDTGELFF
TRBV20-1	-	TRBJ2-7	-	TGCAGTGCTCCACGAAGTAGCTCCTACGAGCAGTACTTC	CSAPRSSSYEQYF
TRBV28	TRBD2	TRBJ2-3	-	TGTGCCAGCAGTTTCCCTAGCGGGGGAGGAACAGATACGCAGTATTTT	CASSFPSGGGTDTQYF
TRBV11-2	-	TRBJ1-2	few	TGTGCCAGCAGCTTAGATAGGGCAGCCTACCCGGGGTATGGCTACACCTTC	CASSLDRAAYPGYGYTF
TRBV12-3/TRBV12-4	TRBD1	TRBJ1-2	few	TGTGCCAGCAGCGGACAGGGGCCTGGCTACACCTTC	CASSGQGPGYTF
TRBV2	TRBD1	TRBJ2-7	many	TGTGCCAGCAAAAGAAGCGGGACAGGGTTGAACGAGCAGTACTTC	CASKRSGTGLNEQYF
TRBV15	TRBD1	TRBJ2-7	-	TGTGCCACCAGCAGAGACGGACAGGGACACGAGCAGTACTTC	CATSRDGQGHEQYF
TRBV7-9	-	TRBJ2-7	-	TGTGCCAGCAGCCCTGGCGGGCGGGGCACCTACGAGCAGTACTTC	CASSPGGRGTYEQYF
TRBV5-6	-	TRBJ2-5	few	TGTGCCAGCAGCTTTACAACCAGTGTGGCCCAGTACTTC	CASSFTTSVAQYF
TRBV29-1	-	TRBJ1-2	many	TGCAGCGTTGAACTGGGGGCGGATTATGGCTACACCTTC	CSVELGADYGYTF
TRBV27	-	TRBJ2-7	few	TGTGCCAGCAGCCATAGGCTTGGGACCGAGCAGTACTTC	CASSHRLGTEQYF
TRBV12-3/TRBV12-4	-	TRBJ1-2	-	TGTGCCAGCCAAGGTGGTTACGGCTACACCTTC	CASQGGYGYTF
TRBV18	-	TRBJ2-3	few	TGTGCCAGCTCGCCTGGACTGTATACTAGCACAGATACGCAGTATTTT	CASSPGLYTSTDTQYF
TRBV3-1	TRBD2	TRBJ2-3	many	TGTGCCAGCAGCCCCAGACTAGCGGGAATCACAGATACGCAGTATTTT	CASSPRLAGITDTQYF
TRBV12-3/TRBV12-4	TRBD2	TRBJ2-1	-	TGTGCCAGCAGTCCAATTGCTAGCGGGGGCTACAATGAGCAGTTCTTC	CASSPIASGGYNEQFF
TRBV6-2/TRBV6-3	TRBD2	TRBJ2-5	few	TGTGCCAGCAGTTACTACGGGACTAGCGAAAACTTC	CASSYYGTSENF
TRBV2	-	TRBJ2-5	-	TGTGCCAGCAATCGGCTTCAGACCCAGTACTTC	CASNRLQTQYF
TRBV5-1	-	TRBJ2-7	once	TGCGCCAGCAGCTTAGAGGAATTCGACGAGCAGTACTTC	CASSLEEFDEQYF
TRBV12-3/TRBV12-4	TRBD1	TRBJ1-1	-	TGTGCCAGCAGTCCCGGACAGGGGGCCCCTAACACTGAAGCTTTCTTT	CASSPGQGAPNTEAFF
TRBV24-1	-	TRBJ2-2	many	TGTGCCACCAGTGAACCGACAGGCGAGAACACCGGGGAGCTGTTTTTT	CATSEPTGENTGELFF
TRBV4-3	TRBD2	TRBJ2-1	many	TGCGCCAGCAGCCAAGAAGGTAGCGGGAGGATCCTGGACAATGAGCAGTTCTTC	CASSQEGSGRILDNEQFF
TRBV12-3/TRBV12-4	TRBD2	TRBJ2-7	many	TGTGCCAGCAGCTCAACTAGCGGGGGTTCCTACGAGCAGTACTTC	CASSSTSGGSYEQYF
TRBV6-1	TRBD1	TRBJ1-5	-	TGTGCCAGCAGATCCGGGACAGGGGTTTACCAGCCCCAGCATTTT	CASRSGTGVYQPQHF
TRBV11-2	TRBD2	TRBJ2-7	-	TGTGCCAGCAGCTTAGAGCTGGTCGGGACTAGCGGGAGACCCTACGAGCAGTACTTC	CASSLELVGTSGRPYEQYF
TRBV6-5	-	TRBJ2-2	few	TGTGCCAGCAGGTCCAACATTGAGGAGCTGTTTTTT	CASRSNIEELFF
TRBV2	-	TRBJ1-1	-	TGTGCCAGCAGTCACCCTAATACGAACACTGAAGCTTTCTTT	CASSHPNTNTEAFF
TRBV12-3/TRBV12-4	TRBD2	TRBJ2-3	few	TGTGCCAGCAGTCCGACTAGCGGGGGGGCCTGGGATACGCAGTATTTT	CASSPTSGGAWDTQYF
TRBV27	TRBD2	TRBJ2-1	once	TGTGTCAGCACCAGGACTAGCGGCTCCTACAATGAGCAGTTCTTC	CVSTRTSGSYNEQFF
TRBV7-9	-	TRBJ1-4	-	TGTGCCAGCAGCCCATATGGGGGGAGGAAAGCAGAAAAACTGTTTTTT	CASSPYGGRKAEKLFF
TRBV10-1	-	TRBJ2-7	-	TGCGCCAGCAGTGCGAGGGGACCGTCCTACGAGCAGTACTTC	CASSARGPSYEQYF